This T cell receptor (beta chain) was captured in a study of blood T cells in healthy people across ages. Study-level results: When set beside aged donors, long-lived donors presented more naive CD4+ cells and higher diversity.

With regard to this clonotype: Its antigen is as yet unknown.

V gave up 4 bases and J gave up 6 bases, with 12 bases separating them. Germline V CDR1 and CDR2: MNHEY, SVGAGI. The CDR3 is 13 residues long. The second PCR ran roughly 7 to 12 cycles with a sample-barcoded 5' primer and J-beta primers. TCRdb re-derived calls from the 5' RACE reads in MiXCR, one entry per CDR3 protein. Among some 880,000 distinct CDR3 sequences listed, around 34% were seen once. The V and J genes are TRBV6-5 and TRBJ1-2; possibly TRBD1 for D (5 bases). Material: blood. This receptor was obtained from a man aged 18 to 30 in good health. The CDR3, as DNA: TGTGCCAGCAGTTGGGGACGGGGACATGGCTACACCTTC. It yields the protein CASSWGRGHGYTF.